The TCR beta chain under discussion was sequenced for a study of blood T cell repertoires in COVID-19 (dated by TCRdb to the early 2020s). Regarding the complete study: Samples from collaborators originated in the United States, Italy and Spain and spanned both the acute and convalescent phases of COVID-19. Samples came from the ongoing ImmuneRACE study (first 160 participants) plus 1,254 subjects from 6 global collaborators. Sample metadata almost always included a de-identified subject ID, COVID-19 status, age in years and sex. Where available, HLA class I and class II types were obtained from metadata supplied by the sample provider rather than from assay-based typing. The repertoires were released in a freely available public database meant as a resource for research on the immune response to SARS-CoV-2. The prospective study material was composed of cDNA or gDNA derived from T cells, B-cell-depleted T cells, or PBMCs. Deeply sampled blood TCRbeta repertoires from subjects exposed to, actively infected with, or recovered from COVID-19 were included in the dataset.

TCRbeta CDR3 regions were amplified from genomic DNA by means of the immunoSEQ Assay, a bias-controlled multiplex PCR. The authors' pipeline ran thus. The number of nucleated cells in each sample was estimated from the amplification of reference gene primers within the assay. To quantify the absolute abundance of each unique TCRbeta CDR3 rearrangement, sequence reads were collapsed and filtered. For each sample, productive Simpson clonality was calculated by taking the square root of Simpson's diversity index across productive rearrangements. TCRdb carries this immuneACCESS record with in-frame sequences only. Its versions omit some clonotypes, under half of them owing to an unresolved V gene in the studies checked, with the rest unexplained. The V and J calls and clone size come from that table; D and trimming were worked out from the DNA. The sample yields fewer than 500,000 clones; 75% to 90% were counted once. The ten top clones hold 1% to 1.3% of the sample.

Participants in the prospective study were aged roughly 18 to 100 years, lived in 20 to 25 United States geographic areas, and enrolled through a virtual design. Cohort assignment in the prospective study relied on participant-reported clinical history from a screening survey and a study questionnaire. ImmuneRACE Cohort 3 recovered participants were defined by two consecutive negative NP/OP PCR tests, healthcare professional clearance, or symptom resolution. Mobile phlebotomists in the prospective study collected whole blood, serum and a nasopharyngeal or oropharyngeal swab from every participant. Participants in the prospective study had the option to provide additional blood draws and questionnaires over a roughly two-month period. Before DNA extraction, prospective study blood samples were shipped either frozen or at room temperature. Overall study results and their limits: The quantity of clinical and demographic metadata differed by source and by participant and was supplied without curation.

V and J are trimmed by 5 bases and 6 bases, and the gene matches miss 9 bases of the junction. CDR1 SGHTA and CDR2 FQGNSA were looked up in the germline V gene. The CDR3 starts with the cysteine, ends with the phenylalanine, and has 16 residues. Only the CDR3 DNA is retained, 48 bases long and in frame from the first base. This clone was found once. The clone's antigen remains unknown. No per-base quality is available; no much larger clone lies one base away. The chain is encoded by TRBV7-2 joined to TRBJ2-3, and TRBD2 aligns with 12 junction nucleotides. The sequenced material came from PBMCs or T cells enriched from blood (not recorded which). This clonotype was obtained from a man aged 30 to 45 who had recovered from COVID-19. The sequenced DNA: TGTGCCAGCAGCGTACTAGCGGGGGGCCCGTGGGATACGCAGTATTTT. Protein translation: CASSVLAGGPWDTQYF.